This TCR beta chain stems from a study of control samples from healthy donors and cancer patients. The method was immunoSEQ multiplex PCR; TCRdb's version includes in-frame clones alone and lacks a portion of them. The sample shows over 10,000 clones, about 92% of them seen only once. Germline lookup yields CDR1 SGHRS and CDR2 YFSETQ. The CDR3 spans 15 residues. The V and J ends lost 5 bases and 2 bases respectively, with 16 bases between them. The chain employs TRBV5-1 and TRBJ2-5; D remains unclear. Sequences were obtained from PBMCs. The sequence came from an elderly man with lung cancer. The CDR3 reads CASRLIPLPQETQYF. DNA of the CDR3: TGCGCCAGCAGGTTGATCCCCCTACCTCAAGAGACCCAGTACTTC.